Shown below are 31 T cell receptor beta chains from a single sample sequenced in a study of cytomegalovirus exposure and HLA in healthy donors. A multiplex PCR was run with 60 Vbeta primers and 13 Jbeta primers. Only in-frame clones appear in the TCRdb table, and some are missing; sequencing was by immunoSEQ multiplex PCR. The repertoire holds under 150,000 clones, with 70% to 85% as singletons. Sequenced input: PBMCs. These receptors were obtained from a boy between 2 and 10 years old in good health and CMV-seronegative.

The rearrangement uses TRBV1 and TRBJ1-1; whether TRBD1, the table's D call, matches the DNA was not checked. TRBV1 is reported as a pseudogene. This CDR3 has 14 residues. The CDR3 loop reads CTSGAIQGNTEAFF. DNA of the CDR3: TGCACCAGCGGCGCTATTCAGGGGAACACTGAAGCTTTCTTT.

The chain links TRBV6-4 to TRBJ2-3, with 12 positions matching TRBD2. Germline assignment: CDR1 MRHNA and CDR2 SNTAGT. J lost 2 bases, V lost 4 bases, and 4 bases had no gene match. The CDR3 has 16 residues. Here the CDR3 reads CASSVLAGGLTDTQYF. The CDR3 region has the DNA TGTGCCAGCAGTGTACTAGCGGGGGGCCTCACAGATACGCAGTATTTT.

The chain combines TRBV7-2 with TRBJ1-5, with D uncertain. Trimming stripped 0 bases from V and 7 bases from J, with 4 bases between. The V gene's germline CDR1 is SGHTA and CDR2 FQGNSA. The CDR3 covers 12 residues. The CDR3 DNA is TGTGCCAGCAGCTTAGCTTCACAGCCCCAGCATTTT. Translation: CASSLASQPQHF.

This clone came up a few times. The J gene is TRBJ1-2, the V gene TRBV4-1; D perhaps matches TRBD1 (6 bases). The length of the CDR3 is 12 residues. Trimming took 4 bases from V and 8 from J, leaving 11 bases between them. Germline V gene sequence: CDR1 MGHRA, CDR2 YSYEKL. CDR3 in DNA: TGCGCCAGCAGCCTCAGGGGTTACGGCTACACCTTC. This codes for CASSLRGYGYTF.

CDR3 amino acids: CASSLSTGGGSPLHF. The CDR3 nucleotides read TGTGCCAGCAGTTTATCGACAGGCGGCGGTTCACCCCTCCACTTT. The rearrangement joins TRBV6-1 to TRBJ1-6; D might be TRBD1 (6 bases). V was shortened by 5 bases and J by 9 bases, with 17 bases between the two germline ends. Per germline, CDR1 MNHNS and CDR2 SASEGT. The CDR3 loop spans 15 amino acids.

The gene calls are TRBV29-1 and TRBJ2-5; no definite D call. With 3 bases removed from V and 5 bases from J, the gap between germline ends came to 4 bases. The length of the CDR3 is 10 residues. CDR1 and CDR2 (germline): SQVTM, ANQGSEA. The DNA of the CDR3 is TGCAGCGTTGACAGGGAGACCCAGTACTTC. It encodes CSVDRETQYF.

The rearrangement joins TRBV5-4 to TRBJ1-2; no clear D gene. The ends were cut back, 0 bases at V and 0 bases at J, with 6 bases in the middle. The CDR3 has 14 residues. The germline V gene encodes CDR1 SGHNT and CDR2 YYREEE (reference sequence). The CDR3 loop is CASSLAGTNYGYTF. The CDR3 DNA reads TGTGCCAGCAGCTTGGCCGGGACTAACTATGGCTACACCTTC.

The V and J genes are TRBV7-3 and TRBJ2-1; D possibly corresponds to TRBD1 (6 bases). Germline CDR1 SGHTA, CDR2 FQGTGA. This CDR3 has 14 amino acids. Trimming pared 4 bases from V and 5 bases from J, leaving 12 bases between. CDR3 sequence reads: CASSSWGQNNEQFF. In nucleotides, the CDR3 is TGTGCCAGCAGCTCTTGGGGGCAGAACAATGAGCAGTTCTTC.

V is TRBV30 and J is TRBJ1-1; 10 bases fit TRBD1. Per the germline V gene, CDR1 is GTSNPN and CDR2 is SVGIG (reference sequence). The V segment lost 3 bases and the J segment 3 bases; nucleotides outside the gene matches: 7. There are 15 residues in the CDR3. CDR3 in DNA: TGTGCCTGGAGCGGGGCGGGACAGGGGTACACTGAAGCTTTCTTT. Translation: CAWSGAGQGYTEAFF. The full variable domain, with the rest looked up from reference TRBV30 and TRBJ1-1, is SQTIHQWPATLVQPVGSPLSLECTVEGTSNPNLYWYRQAAGRGLQLLFYSVGIGQISSEVPQNLSASRPQDRQFILSSKKLLLSDSGFYLCAWSGAGQGYTEAFFGQGTRLTVV.

This clone was detected once. The chain uses TRBV5-6 and TRBJ1-1; D is unresolved. Trimming took off 4 bases at V and 1 base at J, with 8 bases between the two ends. This CDR3 is built from 13 residues. CDR1 is SGHDT and CDR2 is YYEEEE in the germline V gene. In nucleotides, the CDR3 is TGTGCCAGCAGCAGAACACCGAACACTGAAGCTTTCTTT. Translating gives CASSRTPNTEAFF.

The chain links TRBV19 to TRBJ1-1; 7 nucleotides match TRBD1. CDR3 length equals 11 residues. V lost 11 bases to trimming and J lost 7 bases; unmatched junction nucleotides: 7. Germline V CDR1 and CDR2: LNHDA, SQIVND (reference sequence). The chain's CDR3 is CAGHRGGEAFF. CDR3 nucleotides: TGTGCCGGACACAGGGGAGGTGAAGCTTTCTTT.

In its sample, this clone was seen once. This chain links TRBV4-1 with TRBJ1-2; D is possibly TRBD1 (6 bases). Germline CDR1 is MGHRA and CDR2 is YSYEKL. This CDR3 spans 14 amino acids. The ends were cut back, 1 base at V and 8 bases at J, with 14 bases in the middle. The CDR3 sequence is CASSQVRGSEGYTF. CDR3 in DNA: TGCGCCAGCAGCCAAGTGAGGGGGTCTGAAGGCTACACCTTC.

V is TRBV6-5 and J is TRBJ2-3; TRBD2 agrees at 9 bases. This CDR3 is 14 amino acids long. Looked up from germline, CDR1 is MNHEY and CDR2 is SVGAGI. V lost 7 bases and J lost 4; bases outside the gene matches: 6. In nucleotides, the CDR3 is TGTGCCAGCAAGGATAGCGGGAGTCCAGATACGCAGTATTTT. Protein sequence: CASKDSGSPDTQYF.

The chain joins TRBV11-2 to TRBJ2-7, with a weak D call TRBD1 (5 bases). CDR1 is SGHAT and CDR2 is FQNNGV in the germline V gene. The CDR3 loop spans 15 amino acids. Trimming left V 3 bases short and J 3 bases short, with 15 bases between. The CDR3 spells CASSFGSGAVYEQYV. The CDR3 DNA is TGTGCCAGCAGCTTTGGTTCTGGGGCCGTCTACGAGCAGTACGTC.

This sequence joins TRBV19 and TRBJ1-2, with D possibly matching TRBD1 (5 bases). This CDR3 spans 12 amino acids. Trimming pared 8 bases from V and 6 bases from J, leaving 13 bases between. The germline CDR1 and CDR2 sequences are LNHDA and SQIVND (reference sequence). CDR3 residues: CASRWGADGYTF. CDR3 bases: TGTGCCAGTCGTTGGGGCGCTGATGGCTACACCTTC.

This chain connects TRBV27 to TRBJ1-4; 9 bases line up with TRBD1. Germline V gives CDR1 MNHEY, CDR2 SMNVEV (reference sequence). The CDR3 has 17 amino acids. V trimming: 5 bases; J trimming: 4 bases; junction bases outside the gene matches: 11. CDR3 nucleotides: TGTGCCAGCAGTCCGACCGGGACAGGGTTGCGTAATGAAAAACTGTTTTTT. Translating it yields CASSPTGTGLRNEKLFF.

The chain links TRBV13 to TRBJ1-2; D possibly corresponds to TRBD1 (5 bases). Trimming took 3 bases from V and 8 from J, leaving 13 bases between them. The CDR3 consists of 13 residues. Germline loops: CDR1 PRHDT, CDR2 FYEKMQ (reference sequence). CDR3 loop: CASSLGGVIGYTF. The CDR3 coding sequence is TGTGCCAGCAGCTTGGGGGGGGTAATAGGCTACACCTTC.

The chain carries TRBV7-2 and TRBJ2-7; TRBD1 is a possible D gene (7 bases). Trimming left V 5 bases short and J 7 bases short, with 24 bases between. The CDR3 sequence is 16 residues long. The germline gives CDR1 SGHTA, CDR2 FQGNSA. CDR3 nucleotides: TGTGCCAGCAGCCTGCGACGTAGGGGCAGGGGGGCGGAGCAGTACTTC. Translated: CASSLRRRGRGAEQYF.

The V and J genes are TRBV28 and TRBJ1-2; unclear D gene. The CDR3 is 14 amino acids. Germline CDR1 is MDHEN and CDR2 is SYDVKM. Deletions cut 3 bases from V and 3 bases from J, with 11 bases between. The CDR3 DNA reads TGTGCCAGCAGTTTGTGGGCCACGGACTATGGCTACACCTTC. Translating gives CASSLWATDYGYTF.

The chain combines TRBV6-6 with TRBJ1-2, with 7 positions matching TRBD1. J was trimmed by 8 bases and V by 6 bases; bases with no gene match: 12. CDR3 length: 14 amino acids. Germline-derived CDR1 and CDR2 are MNHNY and SVGAGI (reference sequence). The CDR3 region has the DNA TGTGCCAGCAGCCGAGGGACAGAAAAAAAAGGCTACACCTTC. Its translation is CASSRGTEKKGYTF.

The chain employs TRBV7-9 and TRBJ1-2; D unresolved. The ends were cut back, 7 bases at V and 12 bases at J, with 21 bases in the middle. CDR3 length: 13 residues. Germline V gene sequence: CDR1 SEHNR, CDR2 FQNEAQ (reference sequence). CDR3 DNA sequence: TGTGCCAGCATCATATCGTTCGGGGATGTCCACACCTTC. This gives the protein CASIISFGDVHTF.

The CDR3 DNA reads as TGTGCCAGCAGTGGCCAGCGGTCTTTGGTGTACAATGAGCAGTTCTTC. Translated: CASSGQRSLVYNEQFF. The chain couples TRBV2 to TRBJ2-1, with a possible D match to TRBD2 (5 bases). The CDR3 is made up of 16 amino acids. The germline V and J ends were trimmed by 4 bases and 4 bases, with 17 bases remaining between them. Germline CDR1 reads SNHLY; CDR2 reads FYNNEI.

V and J are TRBV14 and TRBJ2-5; a possible D gene is TRBD2 (6 bases). The CDR3 totals 16 residues. The germline V gene encodes CDR1 SGHDN and CDR2 FVKESK. V lost 1 base, J lost 4 bases, and 16 bases lay in between. The CDR3 bases are TGTGCCAGCAGCCAAGGAGGTAGGGGAGGTGGAGAGACCCAGTACTTC. It is translated as CASSQGGRGGGETQYF.

The chain links TRBV13 to TRBJ2-3, with 7 bases matching TRBD2. The CDR3 has 17 amino acids. The germline gives CDR1 PRHDT, CDR2 FYEKMQ (reference sequence). V gave up 4 bases and J gave up 0 bases; unmatched junction bases: 10. CDR3 coding DNA: TGTGCCAGCAGCTCCTCGTACGGGGGGATTAGCACAGATACGCAGTATTTT. It codes for CASSSSYGGISTDTQYF.

This clone was counted a few times. The chain is built from TRBV30 and TRBJ1-1, with 10 bases aligning to TRBD1. The length of the CDR3 is 14 residues. Germline assignment: CDR1 GTSNPN and CDR2 SVGIG (reference sequence). Losses at the gene ends were 5 bases for V and 1 base for J; bases not matched to a gene: 4. CDR3 sequence: CAWDRGLTNTEAFF. CDR3 nucleotide sequence: TGTGCCTGGGACAGGGGGCTAACGAACACTGAAGCTTTCTTT.

On this clone itself: The same CDR3 is also encoded by other DNA sequences in this sample. The chain uses TRBV6-4 and TRBJ2-3, with 8 bases matching TRBD2. The CDR3 consists of 14 residues. Germline V lookup: CDR1 MRHNA, CDR2 SNTAGT. J lost 4 bases, V lost 0 bases, and 0 bases had no gene match. CDR3 in amino acids: CASSDSAGADTQYF. CDR3 bases: TGTGCCAGCAGTGACTCAGCGGGGGCAGATACGCAGTATTTT.

The chain carries TRBV10-3 and TRBJ1-5; tentative D call: TRBD1 (5 bases). From germline, CDR1 is ENHRY and CDR2 SYGVKD. This CDR3 region has 16 residues. Trimming took 2 bases from V and 3 from J, leaving 14 bases between them. The CDR3 coding sequence is TGTGCCATCAGTGAGATCTCGGCAGGGATCAATCAGCCCCAGCATTTT. Its protein is CAISEISAGINQPQHF.

The chain recombines TRBV28 with TRBJ2-1, with 8 bases aligning to TRBD1. This CDR3 is built from 18 residues. Germline CDR1 is MDHEN and CDR2 is SYDVKM. The V gene end was trimmed by 2 bases and the J gene end by 6 bases; junction bases not matched to a gene: 15. CDR3 amino acids: CASSLRGFTGGIGNEQFF. In DNA, the CDR3 is TGTGCCAGCAGTTTAAGGGGATTTACAGGGGGGATAGGCAATGAGCAGTTCTTC.

The chain combines TRBV4-3 with TRBJ1-2, with a weak D call TRBD1 (6 bases). Germline CDR1 LGHNA, CDR2 YSLEER. The germline V and J ends were trimmed by 1 base and 0 bases, with 12 bases remaining between them. The CDR3 is 16 amino acids. DNA of the CDR3: TGCGCCAGCAGCCAAGCACAGGGACCTACTAACTATGGCTACACCTTC. The encoded protein is CASSQAQGPTNYGYTF.

The chain recombines TRBV6-6 with TRBJ2-7; 8 nucleotides match TRBD1. After removal of 5 bases from V and 0 bases from J, the junction contained 9 bases not matched to a gene. This CDR3 is built from 16 residues. Germline V CDR1 and CDR2: MNHNY, SVGAGI (reference sequence). CDR3 nucleotides: TGTGCCAGCAGTCCCTCCCGGACAGGGATCTCCTACGAGCAGTACTTC. Its translation is CASSPSRTGISYEQYF.

The chain has TRBV27 and TRBJ1-6; 7 positions agree with TRBD1. The CDR3 totals 14 residues. V trimming: 5 bases; J trimming: 6 bases; junction bases outside the gene matches: 4. Germline CDR1 reads MNHEY; CDR2 reads SMNVEV (reference sequence). CDR3 protein: CASSQQGFNSPLHF. CDR3 nucleotides: TGTGCCAGCAGTCAACAGGGGTTTAATTCACCCCTCCACTTT.